This T cell receptor (beta chain) stems from a study of chemoradiotherapy in HPV16-positive cancers. Study background: A couple of HPV16-positive patients' cells yielded candidate HPV-specific clones and common motifs.

Over chemoradiotherapy, repertoires were sampled more than once. Profiled with immunoSEQ multiplex PCR; TCRdb holds only in-frame clones, not every one. The sample carries about 6,600 clones, roughly 80% recorded once. V lost 2 bases and J 2 bases, leaving 7 bases between the germline ends. This CDR3 spans 15 amino acids. Germline CDR1 is MDHEN and CDR2 is SYDVKM. Study findings and constraints: Candidate HPV-specific clones and E7-related TCR motifs grew in tumor during treatment.

A note on this clone: Its antigen is currently unknown.

The V gene is TRBV28, the J gene TRBJ2-6, with D possibly TRBD1 on 5 matching bases. The starting material was tumor tissue, obtained from a patient who underwent chemoradiotherapy. The TCR comes from a human donor with HPV-associated anogenital cancer. The CDR3 nucleotides read TGTGCCAGCAGTTTACCAGGGACTGGGGCCAACGTCCTGACTTTC. Translation: CASSLPGTGANVLTF.